Following are 27 T cell receptor beta chains from one sample sequenced in a study of blood T cell repertoires in COVID-19. Repertoires were generated with immunoSEQ multiplex PCR, while TCRdb's copy carries only in-frame clones and drops some. Among approximately 300,000 clones listed, roughly 90% were seen once. Material for sequencing was peripheral blood. These receptors came from a man aged 18 to 29 who had recovered from COVID-19.

The chain recombines TRBV19 with TRBJ1-2, with D possibly being TRBD1 (6 bases). The CDR3 runs 13 residues. Germline V gives CDR1 LNHDA, CDR2 SQIVND (reference sequence). Trimming took off 6 bases at V and 6 bases at J, with 14 bases between the two ends. CDR3 DNA: TGTGCCAGTAGGGACTCAGGGGAGAATGGCTACACCTTC. This translates into CASRDSGENGYTF.

The J gene is TRBJ1-2, the V gene TRBV4-2, with D uncertain. CDR3 size: 18 residues. V lost 0 bases and J 1 base, leaving 18 bases between the germline ends. Germline V CDR1 and CDR2: LGHNA, YNFKEQ. The CDR3 here is CASSQDDYNRHFNYGYTF. The DNA of the CDR3 is TGTGCCAGCAGCCAAGATGACTACAACCGACACTTTAACTATGGCTACACCTTC.

The chain links TRBV18 to TRBJ1-1; 12 bases are shared with TRBD1. Unmatched junction bases numbered 12, after V lost 3 bases and J lost 1 base. The CDR3 length is 19 residues. The V gene's germline CDR1 is KGHSH and CDR2 LQKENI. The chain's CDR3 is CASSPFRPGQGAANTEAFF. CDR3 coding DNA: TGTGCCAGCTCACCTTTTCGACCGGGACAGGGGGCGGCGAACACTGAAGCTTTCTTT.

The chain links TRBV6-1 to TRBJ2-1, with 13 bases aligning to TRBD2. Germline CDR1 is MNHNS and CDR2 is SASEGT. The CDR3 extends over 16 amino acids. The V and J ends lost 2 bases and 4 bases, in that order; junction bases with no gene match: 2. The CDR3 DNA reads as TGTGCCAGCAGTGAATTGACTAGCGGGAGGTACAATGAGCAGTTCTTC. Amino acid sequence: CASSELTSGRYNEQFF.

V is TRBV5-1 and J is TRBJ2-7; a weak D match, TRBD2 (6 bases). The V and J ends lost 4 bases and 1 base respectively, with 12 bases between them. Germline lookup yields CDR1 SGHRS and CDR2 YFSETQ. The CDR3 runs to 14 residues. The CDR3 reads CASSLGTQSYEQYF. The CDR3 DNA reads TGCGCCAGCAGCCTGGGGACTCAATCCTACGAGCAGTACTTC.

V gene TRBV5-4 combines with J gene TRBJ2-7, with TRBD1 matching 7 bases. The CDR3 spans 14 residues. CDR1 is SGHNT, CDR2 YYREEE, per germline (reference sequence). After removal of 4 bases from V and 4 bases from J, the junction contained 8 bases not matched to a gene. This CDR3 is CASSIETGTYEQYF. CDR3 nucleotide sequence: TGTGCCAGCAGCATCGAGACAGGGACGTACGAGCAGTACTTC.

The chain couples TRBV19 to TRBJ1-4; D is possibly TRBD1 (5 bases). With 7 bases removed from V and 1 base from J, the gap between germline ends came to 13 bases. Germline assignment: CDR1 LNHDA and CDR2 SQIVND (reference sequence). The CDR3 contains 15 residues. The CDR3 reads CASNYGGGTNEKLFF. The CDR3 nucleotides read TGTGCCAGTAATTACGGGGGAGGAACTAATGAAAAACTGTTTTTT.

The rearrangement uses TRBV7-9 and TRBJ2-7; D is perhaps TRBD1 (5 bases). V shed 1 base and J shed 5 bases, with 6 bases lying between them. The germline CDR1 and CDR2 sequences are SEHNR and FQNEAQ (reference sequence). The CDR3 runs 12 residues. CDR3 in DNA: TGTGCCAGCAGCTTAGTAGGGGACGAGCAGTACTTC. Translating gives CASSLVGDEQYF.

This rearrangement joins TRBV7-2 to TRBJ1-1; unclear D gene. Germline lookup yields CDR1 SGHTA and CDR2 FQGNSA. V lost 1 base to trimming and J lost 0 bases, with 15 bases between them. This CDR3 is 17 amino acids long. The CDR3 bases are TGTGCCAGCAGCTTAGGGTCACTACCCCCTATGAACACTGAAGCTTTCTTT. Amino acid sequence: CASSLGSLPPMNTEAFF.

The J gene is TRBJ2-5, the V gene TRBV4-1; 8 positions match TRBD2. The CDR3 sequence is 16 residues long. Germline CDR1 reads MGHRA; CDR2 reads YSYEKL. V lost 1 base to trimming and J lost 2 bases; unmatched junction nucleotides: 6. CDR3 coding DNA: TGCGCCAGCAGCCAAGGGCTAGCGGGTAAACAAGAGACCCAGTACTTC. This translates into CASSQGLAGKQETQYF.

This chain joins TRBV6-6 and TRBJ1-2; D is perhaps TRBD1 (6 bases). Germline V gene sequence: CDR1 MNHNY, CDR2 SVGAGI (reference sequence). The CDR3 covers 13 residues. Deletions cut 6 bases from V and 7 bases from J, with 15 bases between. The CDR3 nucleotides are TGTGCCAGCAGCCCAGACAGGTTGACTGGCTACACCTTC. This gives the protein CASSPDRLTGYTF.

The rearrangement links TRBV7-9 to TRBJ1-2; 9 nucleotides match TRBD1. This CDR3 comprises 16 residues. CDR1 is SEHNR, CDR2 FQNEAQ, per germline (reference sequence). J lost 1 base, V lost 5 bases, and 8 bases had no gene match. As DNA, the CDR3 is TGTGCCAGCAGCCGGCCCCGGACAGGGGATAACTATGGCTACACCTTC. Its protein product is CASSRPRTGDNYGYTF.

The rearrangement uses TRBV12-3 or TRBV12-4 and TRBJ1-1; D ambiguous. V was trimmed by 3 bases and J by 10 bases, leaving 12 bases between them. CDR3 size: 12 residues. CDR3 nucleotides: TGTGCCAGCAGTTTCTCCCGAGGCAGAGCTTTCTTT. As protein: CASSFSRGRAFF.

The chain joins TRBV7-9 to TRBJ2-5; 14 bases agree with TRBD2. This CDR3 region has 18 residues. J gave up 5 bases and V 5 bases, and 13 bases lay outside the gene matches. Germline V gene data show CDR1 as SEHNR and CDR2 as FQNEAQ (reference sequence). CDR3 bases: TGTGCCAGCAGCGCCGGACTAGCGGGGGGACCCGGCGCGGAGACCCAGTACTTC. Translating it yields CASSAGLAGGPGAETQYF.

The J gene is TRBJ1-5, the V gene TRBV7-9, with 7 bases that match TRBD1. The junction had 9 bases not matched to a gene; V was cut back by 5 bases and J by 5 bases. This CDR3 comprises 15 residues. Germline loops: CDR1 SEHNR, CDR2 FQNEAQ (reference sequence). The CDR3 sequence is CASSLDRVGYQPQHF. CDR3 in DNA: TGTGCCAGCAGCCTCGACAGGGTGGGATATCAGCCCCAGCATTTT.

The chain links TRBV19 to TRBJ1-1; TRBD1 might be the D (6 bases). This CDR3 has 13 residues. The germline V gene has CDR1 LNHDA and CDR2 SQIVND (reference sequence). V lost 5 bases, J lost 6 bases, and 13 bases lay in between. The CDR3 coding sequence is TGTGCCAGTAGTCCATCCGGGACACCTGAAGCTTTCTTT. Residues: CASSPSGTPEAFF.

This chain joins TRBV20-1 and TRBJ2-6, with no clear D. Germline loops: CDR1 DFQATT, CDR2 SNEGSKA (reference sequence). Trimming took off 3 bases at V and 5 bases at J, with 8 bases between the two ends. The CDR3 sequence is 13 residues long. CDR3 amino acids: CSASSVWANVLTF. The CDR3 nucleotides read TGCAGTGCTAGTTCCGTCTGGGCCAACGTCCTGACTTTC.

The chain combines TRBV19 with TRBJ1-1, with TRBD1 identical over 11 bases. The V segment lost 5 bases and the J segment 5 bases; nucleotides outside the gene matches: 7. CDR3 length: 15 amino acids. The V gene's germline CDR1 is LNHDA and CDR2 SQIVND (reference sequence). The CDR3 DNA reads as TGTGCCAGTAGTGTTGGACAGGGGGCAAGAACTGAAGCTTTCTTT. Protein product: CASSVGQGARTEAFF. Filled out from reference TRBV19 and TRBJ1-1, the complete variable domain reads DGGITQSPKYLFRKEGQNVTLSCEQNLNHDAMYWYRQDPGQGLRLIYYSQIVNDFQKGDIAEGYSVSREKKESFPLTVTSAQKNPTAFYLCASSVGQGARTEAFFGQGTRLTVV.

The table lists this clone with a few counts. The chain couples TRBV28 to TRBJ2-7, with D possibly TRBD2 on 6 matching bases. The CDR3 has 17 amino acids. Trimming took 3 bases from V and 0 from J, leaving 18 bases between them. The germline CDR1 and CDR2 sequences are MDHEN and SYDVKM. The DNA of the CDR3 is TGTGCCAGCAGTTTTCAGAGGGAGGCAATCTACTCCTACGAGCAGTACTTC. Encoded protein: CASSFQREAIYSYEQYF.

This rearrangement joins TRBV19 to TRBJ1-2, with D unclear. CDR1 is LNHDA, CDR2 SQIVND, per germline (reference sequence). Trimming cost V 0 bases and J 2 bases, with 4 bases left between them. The CDR3 is 13 amino acids. The CDR3: CASSIDLNYGYTF. Here the CDR3 DNA reads TGTGCCAGTAGTATAGACCTAAACTATGGCTACACCTTC. Variable domain in full (rest from reference TRBV19 and TRBJ1-2): DGGITQSPKYLFRKEGQNVTLSCEQNLNHDAMYWYRQDPGQGLRLIYYSQIVNDFQKGDIAEGYSVSREKKESFPLTVTSAQKNPTAFYLCASSIDLNYGYTFGSGTRLTVV.

This clone turned up a few times. The V gene is TRBV5-1, the J gene TRBJ2-2; 8 nucleotides align to TRBD2. Germline loops: CDR1 SGHRS, CDR2 YFSETQ. V gave up 5 bases and J gave up 0 bases; unmatched junction bases: 3. The CDR3 has 15 amino acids. The CDR3 coding sequence is TGCGCCAGCAGGCTTAGCGGGACGAACACCGGGGAGCTGTTTTTT. Protein: CASRLSGTNTGELFF.

This clone was picked up one time. The rearrangement links TRBV4-1 to TRBJ1-1; no firm D call. The CDR3 runs to 17 residues. Trimming took 4 bases from V and 5 from J, leaving 23 bases between them. The germline V gene has CDR1 MGHRA and CDR2 YSYEKL. CDR3 DNA sequence: TGCGCCAGCAGCCCTCAAGAGGGCATATCTAGAAAAACTGAAGCTTTCTTT. Protein product: CASSPQEGISRKTEAFF.

The chain couples TRBV5-1 to TRBJ2-2, with a weak D call TRBD1 (6 bases). In germline, CDR1 is SGHRS, CDR2 YFSETQ. The ends were cut back, 1 base at V and 5 bases at J, with 12 bases in the middle. The CDR3 consists of 15 residues. In DNA, the CDR3 is TGCGCCAGCAGCTTGACAGGGAAGGTTACCGGGGAGCTGTTTTTT. Protein sequence: CASSLTGKVTGELFF.

This clone has only a few counts. V usage is TRBV9 and J usage is TRBJ1-1; D may be TRBD1 (5 bases). This CDR3 contains 15 residues. Germline loops: CDR1 SGDLS, CDR2 YYNGEE. The germline V and J ends were trimmed by 0 bases and 0 bases, with 9 bases remaining between them. Here the CDR3 reads CASSVVTVMNTEAFF. Here the CDR3 DNA reads TGTGCCAGCAGCGTAGTGACAGTTATGAACACTGAAGCTTTCTTT.

The chain employs TRBV2 and TRBJ2-1; TRBD1 matches at 7 bases. CDR3 length: 15 amino acids. Germline V gene sequence: CDR1 SNHLY, CDR2 FYNNEI. The V and J ends lost 2 bases and 5 bases, in that order; junction bases with no gene match: 6. CDR3 amino acids: CASSERLGQNNEQFF. The CDR3 DNA follows: TGTGCCAGCAGTGAAAGGTTGGGACAGAACAATGAGCAGTTCTTC.

The chain links TRBV19 to TRBJ1-2; D gene ambiguous. CDR3 length: 16 amino acids. V gave up 3 bases and J gave up 4 bases, with 18 bases separating them. Germline CDR1 and CDR2: LNHDA and SQIVND (reference sequence). The CDR3 DNA follows: TGTGCCAGTAGTATGGAGGGTACTTCTTGGGTCTATGGCTACACCTTC. Amino acid sequence: CASSMEGTSWVYGYTF. Full variable domain (remainder filled in from reference TRBV19 and TRBJ1-2): DGGITQSPKYLFRKEGQNVTLSCEQNLNHDAMYWYRQDPGQGLRLIYYSQIVNDFQKGDIAEGYSVSREKKESFPLTVTSAQKNPTAFYLCASSMEGTSWVYGYTFGSGTRLTVV.

DNA for the CDR3: TGTGCCAGCAGCCCAGAGGCACTCTCTGGAAACACCATATATTTT. Translated, it gives CASSPEALSGNTIYF. The chain combines TRBV9 with TRBJ1-3; D not resolved. The CDR3 extends over 15 amino acids. V lost 4 bases and J lost 0, with 11 bases in between. The V gene's germline CDR1 is SGDLS and CDR2 YYNGEE. The variable domain in full, with the rest retrieved from reference TRBV9 and TRBJ1-3, is DSGVTQTPKHLITATGQRVTLRCSPRSGDLSVYWYQQSLDQGLQFLIQYYNGEERAKGNILERFSAQQFPDLHSELNLSSLELGDSALYFCASSPEALSGNTIYFGEGSWLTVV.